The 27 T cell receptor beta chains given below trace back to one sample, sequenced in a study of shared clonotypes between healthy human individuals. Terminally differentiated effector memory CD45RA+ cells were excluded from the naive CD8 cells, which were CD45RO-negative and positively selected for CCR7. Repertoires were generated with immunoSEQ multiplex PCR, while TCRdb's copy carries only in-frame clones and drops some. The table shows roughly 2.1 million clones, with 85% to 95% occurring only once. Sequenced: naive CD8+ T cells from PBMCs. Receptor source: a man between 18 and 29 years old in good health. Some clones in this sample may be carry-over from other donors' samples.

This clone is a singleton in its sample. The CDR3 DNA reads TGTGCCAGCAGTCCGGGTCGGGACATGACCTACAATGAGCAGTTCTTC. It encodes CASSPGRDMTYNEQFF. The rearrangement uses TRBV28 and TRBJ2-1, with TRBD1 as a possible D gene (6 bases). V was pared by 5 bases and J by 2 bases, with 16 bases between. Germline lookup yields CDR1 MDHEN and CDR2 SYDVKM. The CDR3 has 16 residues.

This chain connects TRBV5-4 to TRBJ2-7; D gene ambiguous. The germline V and J ends were trimmed by 3 bases and 2 bases, with 12 bases remaining between them. CDR3 length equals 14 residues. Germline CDR1 reads SGHNT; CDR2 reads YYREEE (reference sequence). The CDR3 DNA is TGTGCCAGCAGCTCCGGGCCTGAAACCTACGAGCAGTACTTC. It specifies CASSSGPETYEQYF.

The CDR3 nucleotides read TGTGCCAGCAGCTTAAGGTTGTCACTAGCGGGAGAGAGTCGCAATGAGCAGTTCTTC. It codes for CASSLRLSLAGESRNEQFF. This chain links TRBV7-6 with TRBJ2-1; 11 bases are a match to TRBD2. V shed 2 bases and J 6 bases; nucleotides not matched to a gene: 15. The CDR3 runs 19 residues. Germline CDR1 SGHVS, CDR2 FNYEAQ.

The chain uses TRBV15 and TRBJ2-2; 7 nucleotides agree with TRBD2. V shed 0 bases, J shed 6 bases, and the junction held 4 bases outside the gene matches. Germline assignment: CDR1 LNHNV and CDR2 YYDKDF (reference sequence). The CDR3 covers 15 residues. CDR3 sequence: CATSRDGRIAGELFF. The CDR3 nucleotides are TGTGCCACCAGCAGAGACGGGAGGATTGCCGGGGAGCTGTTTTTT.

This clone was picked up a small number of times. Here the CDR3 reads CASSAEKSYTEAFF. CDR3 DNA sequence: TGTGCCAGCAGTGCGGAGAAATCTTACACTGAAGCTTTCTTT. The chain combines TRBV6-1 with TRBJ1-1; no clear D. From germline, CDR1 is MNHNS and CDR2 SASEGT. Trimming removed 4 bases from V and 3 bases from J, with 12 bases in between. The CDR3 totals 14 residues.

The J gene is TRBJ2-3, the V gene TRBV28; 13 nucleotides agree with TRBD2. The CDR3 is made up of 16 amino acids. Trimming removed 7 bases from V and 5 bases from J; junction bases left unmatched: 9. Germline assignment: CDR1 MDHEN and CDR2 SYDVKM. In nucleotides, the CDR3 is TGTGCCAGCACCGCCCAGCGACTAGCGGGAGGAGATACGCAGTATTTT. Protein product: CASTAQRLAGGDTQYF.

In DNA, the CDR3 is TGTGCCAGCAGTTTCAGGACAGGGGCGAACACTGAAGCTTTCTTT. Amino acids: CASSFRTGANTEAFF. The chain joins TRBV28 to TRBJ1-1, with 9 bases aligning to TRBD1. CDR3 length: 15 amino acids. Germline CDR1 and CDR2: MDHEN and SYDVKM. Trimming at V came to 3 bases and at J to 1 base, leaving 3 bases not matched to a gene.

This clone was recorded once. Additional DNA sequences in this sample encode the identical CDR3. V usage is TRBV6-5 and J usage is TRBJ2-1; D not certain. The germline V gene has CDR1 MNHEY and CDR2 SVGAGI. V shed 4 bases and J shed 6 bases, with 4 bases lying between them. CDR3 length: 11 residues. The CDR3 nucleotides are TGTGCCAGCAGTTCCAGCAATGAGCAGTTCTTC. It specifies CASSSSNEQFF.

The chain combines TRBV9 with TRBJ2-7; D is perhaps TRBD1 or TRBD2 (7 bases each). Per the germline V gene, CDR1 is SGDLS and CDR2 is YYNGEE. The germline V and J ends were trimmed by 4 bases and 2 bases, with 16 bases remaining between them. This CDR3 region has 15 residues. CDR3 sequence: CASSTGAGAAYEQYF. CDR3 nucleotide sequence: TGTGCCAGCAGCACAGGGGCGGGGGCCGCCTACGAGCAGTACTTC.

The chain combines TRBV7-8 with TRBJ2-1; D is undetermined. Trimming left V 1 base short and J 10 bases short, with 8 bases between. Germline CDR1 reads SGHVS; CDR2 reads FQNEAQ. The CDR3 loop spans 12 amino acids. The CDR3 nucleotides are TGTGCCAGCAGCTTAGAAGTTCTCGAGCAGTTCTTC. Translation gives CASSLEVLEQFF.

The chain recombines TRBV27 with TRBJ2-2; no reliable D call. Germline CDR1 and CDR2: MNHEY and SMNVEV (reference sequence). CDR3 size: 14 residues. The germline V and J ends were trimmed by 2 bases and 1 base, with 5 bases remaining between them. CDR3 sequence: CASSLLLNTGELFF. The CDR3 nucleotides read TGTGCCAGCAGTTTACTCCTGAACACCGGGGAGCTGTTTTTT.

This rearrangement joins TRBV27 to TRBJ2-1; no clear D. CDR1 is MNHEY and CDR2 is SMNVEV in the germline V gene (reference sequence). With 4 bases removed from V and 7 bases from J, the gap between germline ends came to 17 bases. This CDR3 is 15 amino acids long. The CDR3: CASSYQPRTQNEQFF. CDR3 nucleotides: TGTGCCAGCAGTTACCAGCCCCGCACCCAAAATGAGCAGTTCTTC.

V and J are TRBV6-1 and TRBJ2-5; 8 bases are a match to TRBD2. V dropped 1 base and J dropped 4; count of bases not matched to a gene: 8. CDR1 is MNHNS and CDR2 is SASEGT in the germline V gene. The CDR3 has 16 residues. The CDR3 loop reads CASSEGSGGMLETQYF. The CDR3 region has the DNA TGTGCCAGCAGTGAAGGGTCGGGAGGGATGTTAGAGACCCAGTACTTC.

CDR3 amino acids: CATTLPGTGPSYEQYF. CDR3 bases: TGTGCCACCACTCTTCCGGGAACAGGCCCTTCCTACGAGCAGTACTTC. The chain carries TRBV28 and TRBJ2-7; D may match TRBD1 or TRBD2 (5 bases each). Germline V gene data show CDR1 as MDHEN and CDR2 as SYDVKM. V dropped 10 bases and J dropped 1 base, with 23 bases sitting between them. This CDR3 contains 16 residues.

The rearrangement links TRBV28 to TRBJ1-2; D uncertain. The CDR3 runs to 11 residues. The germline V gene encodes CDR1 MDHEN and CDR2 SYDVKM. V was cut by 6 bases and J by 5 bases, with 7 bases left in between. CDR3 coding DNA: TGTGCCAGCAGATTTGGATATGGCTACACCTTC. It codes for CASRFGYGYTF.

This chain connects TRBV7-9 to TRBJ2-1; the D gene is possibly TRBD1 (6 bases). V gave up 5 bases and J gave up 3 bases, with 17 bases separating them. The CDR3 totals 16 residues. From germline, CDR1 is SEHNR and CDR2 FQNEAQ (reference sequence). The CDR3 DNA sequence: TGTGCCAGCAGCCGCTCCGGGACACATAACTACAATGAGCAGTTCTTC. Its protein is CASSRSGTHNYNEQFF. Together with reference TRBV7-9 and TRBJ2-1, the CDR3 gives the full variable domain: DTGVSQNPRHKITKRGQNVTFRCDPISEHNRLYWYRQTLGQGPEFLTYFQNEAQLEKSRLLSDRFSAERPKGSFSTLEIQRTEQGDSAMYLCASSRSGTHNYNEQFFGPGTRLTVL.

This clone has only one observation. V is TRBV5-6 and J is TRBJ1-1; D is ambiguous. The CDR3 runs 16 residues. CDR1 is SGHDT and CDR2 is YYEEEE in the germline V gene. Trimming pared 0 bases from V and 1 base from J, leaving 13 bases between. The CDR3 here is CASSLGLVISNTEAFF. The CDR3 bases are TGTGCCAGCAGCTTGGGTCTTGTCATTTCGAACACTGAAGCTTTCTTT.

The chain uses TRBV11-2 and TRBJ2-6, with no clear D. With 5 bases removed from V and 1 base from J, the gap between germline ends came to 9 bases. Germline V gives CDR1 SGHAT, CDR2 FQNNGV. This CDR3 is 15 amino acids long. DNA of the CDR3: TGTGCCAGCAGCGTAAAGCTGTCTGGGGCCAACGTCCTGACTTTC. Amino acid sequence: CASSVKLSGANVLTF.

The chain combines TRBV27 with TRBJ1-3; D is ambiguous. Trimming cost V 0 bases and J 0 bases, with 15 bases left between them. The length of the CDR3 is 18 residues. Germline CDR1 MNHEY, CDR2 SMNVEV (reference sequence). Written as DNA, the CDR3 is TGTGCCAGCAGTTTATCTCCGGGCGGCTTAATCTCTGGAAACACCATATATTTT. It specifies CASSLSPGGLISGNTIYF.

The V and J genes are TRBV5-1 and TRBJ2-3, with 7 bases that match TRBD1. V lost 4 bases to trimming and J lost 2 bases; unmatched junction nucleotides: 4. The CDR3 has 14 residues. Germline V gene lookup returns CDR1 SGHRS and CDR2 YFSETQ. For the CDR3, the DNA is TGCGCCAGCAGCCCGACAGGGAACACAGATACGCAGTATTTT. It is translated as CASSPTGNTDTQYF.

The chain links TRBV6-5 to TRBJ1-1; the match to TRBD1 covers 7 bases. V lost 0 bases to trimming and J lost 5 bases; unmatched junction nucleotides: 6. The CDR3 has 15 residues. Germline V lookup: CDR1 MNHEY, CDR2 SVGAGI. CDR3 amino acids: CASSYSEGARTEAFF. The CDR3 DNA follows: TGTGCCAGCAGTTACTCGGAGGGGGCAAGAACTGAAGCTTTCTTT.

Remarks on this clone: This specimen includes other DNA sequences encoding the same CDR3. This rearrangement joins TRBV9 to TRBJ1-1; tentatively, D is TRBD1 (5 bases). The CDR3 spans 13 residues. CDR1 SGDLS and CDR2 YYNGEE come from the germline V gene. Trimming took 3 bases from V and 1 from J, leaving 7 bases between them. CDR3 sequence reads: CASSERGNTEAFF. In DNA, the CDR3 is TGTGCCAGCAGCGAAAGGGGGAACACTGAAGCTTTCTTT.

The chain employs TRBV13 and TRBJ2-5; a weak D match, TRBD2 (5 bases). Germline V lookup: CDR1 PRHDT, CDR2 FYEKMQ (reference sequence). The CDR3 contains 14 residues. Trimming pared 5 bases from V and 2 bases from J, leaving 12 bases between. CDR3: CASSLGRVQETQYF. DNA for the CDR3: TGTGCCAGCAGCCTGGGGAGAGTACAAGAGACCCAGTACTTC. Full variable domain (remainder filled in from reference TRBV13 and TRBJ2-5): AAGVIQSPRHLIKEKRETATLKCYPIPRHDTVYWYQQGPGQDPQFLISFYEKMQSDKGSIPDRFSAQQFSDYHSELNMSSLELGDSALYFCASSLGRVQETQYFGPGTRLLVL.

The chain employs TRBV10-2 and TRBJ1-1, with unresolved D. CDR3 length: 13 residues. The V gene lost 8 bases and the J gene lost 1 base, with 11 bases spanning the gap. CDR1 WSHSY and CDR2 SAAADI come from the germline V gene. CDR3 coding DNA: TGCGCCAGCTGCTTCATGACGAACACTGAAGCTTTCTTT. Amino acids: CASCFMTNTEAFF.

This chain uses TRBV7-3 with TRBJ2-7, with 11 bases aligning to TRBD2. J gave up 3 bases and V 0 bases, and 10 bases lay outside the gene matches. The CDR3 has 18 residues. Germline V lookup: CDR1 SGHTA, CDR2 FQGTGA. DNA of the CDR3: TGTGCCAGCAGCTTAACCAGAGTAGCGGGAGGGCGGGGCTACGAGCAGTACTTC. Protein sequence: CASSLTRVAGGRGYEQYF.

The V call is TRBV27, the J call TRBJ1-1, with TRBD1 as a possible D gene (6 bases). The CDR3 contains 15 residues. Germline CDR1 and CDR2: MNHEY and SMNVEV (reference sequence). Trimming took off 2 bases at V and 3 bases at J, with 13 bases between the two ends. The CDR3 loop reads CASSLRGAGHTEAFF. CDR3 bases: TGTGCCAGCAGTTTAAGGGGGGCCGGTCACACTGAAGCTTTCTTT.

The chain employs TRBV6-6 and TRBJ2-3, with TRBD2 matching 7 bases. J lost 5 bases, V lost 0 bases, and 8 bases had no gene match. The CDR3 runs to 16 residues. Germline CDR1 reads MNHNY; CDR2 reads SVGAGI (reference sequence). CDR3 sequence reads: CASSYSAGYGRDTQYF. The CDR3 coding sequence is TGTGCCAGCAGTTACTCAGCGGGATATGGGCGAGATACGCAGTATTTT.